The 13 T cell receptor beta chains listed next were all sequenced from one sample in a study of shared clonotypes between healthy human individuals (TCRdb year 2020). Library preparation employed the immunoSEQ multiplex PCR assay. TCRdb obtained this table from immuneACCESS and retained in-frame rearrangements with V and J assigned. These tables miss some clones; where compared with another copy, unresolved V genes account for less than half of the shortfall, and the remainder is unexplained. The sample records approximately 500,000 clones, roughly 80% of which are singletons. Roughly 13% of the sample belongs to the ten largest clones. What was sequenced was PBMCs. These receptors all come from a woman in her 40s in good health. Some clones in this sample may be carry-over from other donors' samples.

V usage is TRBV11-2 and J usage is TRBJ1-1, with 7 nucleotides matching TRBD1. Germline values: CDR1 SGHAT, CDR2 FQNNGV. J gave up 11 bases and V 5 bases, and 11 bases lay outside the gene matches. The CDR3 covers 13 residues. In nucleotides, the CDR3 is TGTGCCAGCAGCGCGGACAGGTCGGGTGGGGCTTTCTTT. It yields the protein CASSADRSGGAFF.

This clone was seen only once. This rearrangement joins TRBV4-1 to TRBJ1-1; TRBD1 matches at 7 bases. The CDR3 sequence is 16 residues long. Germline CDR1 reads MGHRA; CDR2 reads YSYEKL. The J segment lost 6 bases and the V segment lost 2 bases, leaving 12 bases of the junction unmatched. In DNA form, the CDR3 reads TGCGCCAGCAGCCAAAATCGGACAGGAGCCAACGCTGAAGCTTTCTTT. Translation gives CASSQNRTGANAEAFF.

This CDR3 is CASSDRLAGAETQYF. DNA for the CDR3: TGTGCCAGTAGCGATCGACTAGCGGGAGCAGAGACCCAGTACTTC. This sequence joins TRBV19 and TRBJ2-5; 12 bases align to TRBD2. Germline CDR1 and CDR2: LNHDA and SQIVND (reference sequence). V lost 6 bases to trimming and J lost 4 bases; unmatched junction nucleotides: 6. The CDR3 sequence is 15 residues long.

The CDR3, as DNA: TGTGCCACTAGGGACAGGGCGCTCGGTTATGAAAAACTGTTTTTT. As protein: CATRDRALGYEKLFF. The chain has TRBV2 and TRBJ1-4, with 9 positions matching TRBD1. The V gene's germline CDR1 is SNHLY and CDR2 FYNNEI. Trimming at V came to 10 bases and at J to 6 bases, leaving 12 bases not matched to a gene. The CDR3 contains 15 residues.

The chain is built from TRBV27 and TRBJ2-3; D not resolved. The germline V and J ends were trimmed by 8 bases and 7 bases, with 10 bases remaining between them. The CDR3 sequence is 11 residues long. CDR1 and CDR2 (germline): MNHEY, SMNVEV (reference sequence). The CDR3: CASGFGYTQYF. The CDR3 nucleotides read TGTGCCAGCGGATTCGGTTATACGCAGTATTTT.

The table lists this clone with a count of one. This rearrangement joins TRBV19 to TRBJ2-3, with 7 positions matching TRBD2. With 3 bases clipped from V and 7 bases from J, the junction kept 10 bases outside the gene matches. CDR3 length: 15 amino acids. Germline V gene data show CDR1 as LNHDA and CDR2 as SQIVND (reference sequence). CDR3 coding DNA: TGTGCCAGTAGTATCGGACCCGCCGGGGGGTATACGCAGTATTTT. Protein: CASSIGPAGGYTQYF.

The rearrangement uses TRBV7-2 and TRBJ2-1, with 7 bases fitting TRBD1. CDR3 length: 14 amino acids. V lost 4 bases and J lost 0; bases outside the gene matches: 0. Germline CDR1 is SGHTA and CDR2 is FQGNSA. This CDR3 reads CASSYRGSYNEQFF. As DNA, the CDR3 is TGTGCCAGCAGCTACAGGGGCTCCTACAATGAGCAGTTCTTC.

Worth noting for this clone: This sequence is one base from a far larger clone and is likely a read error. The chain uses TRBV5-6 and TRBJ1-1; perhaps TRBD1 as D (6 bases). Trimming pared 4 bases from V and 4 bases from J, leaving 23 bases between. CDR3 size: 17 residues. CDR1 is SGHDT and CDR2 is YYEEEE in the germline V gene. This CDR3 reads CASSASRGTLVSTEAFF. The CDR3 coding sequence is TGTGCCAGCAGCGCGAGCCGGGGGACATTGGTGAGCACTGAAGCTTTCTTT. The whole variable domain, remainder taken from reference TRBV5-6 and TRBJ1-1, is DAGVTQSPTHLIKTRGQQVTLRCSPKSGHDTVSWYQQALGQGPQFIFQYYEEEERQRGNFPDRFSGHQFPNYSSELNVNALLLGDSALYLCASSASRGTLVSTEAFFGQGTRLTVV.

On this clone: Other DNA sequences in this sample translate to the same CDR3. This chain connects TRBV9 to TRBJ2-2; possible D gene TRBD2, 6 bases. CDR1 and CDR2 from the germline V gene are SGDLS and YYNGEE. The CDR3 consists of 15 residues. V was shortened by 0 bases and J by 1 base, with 7 bases between the two germline ends. CDR3 in DNA: TGTGCCAGCAGCGTAGCGGGAGTGAACACCGGGGAGCTGTTTTTT. As protein: CASSVAGVNTGELFF.

Points on this clone: At one end the junction does not follow the germline gene, possibly because of a read error. The chain employs TRBV5-4 and TRBJ1-2; TRBD1 might be the D (5 bases). The CDR3 is made up of 13 amino acids. Per the germline V gene, CDR1 is SGHNT and CDR2 is YYREEE (reference sequence). CDR3 protein: CDSSWDGNHGYTF. CDR3 DNA sequence: TGTGACAGCAGCTGGGACGGAAACCATGGCTACACATTC.

This rearrangement joins TRBV4-2 to TRBJ1-2; D is possibly TRBD1 (5 bases). Looked up from germline, CDR1 is LGHNA and CDR2 is YNFKEQ. V shed 0 bases and J shed 5 bases, with 13 bases lying between them. This CDR3 is 15 amino acids long. CDR3 sequence: CASSQEGGTDYGYTF. The CDR3 nucleotides are TGTGCCAGCAGCCAAGAAGGTGGGACTGATTATGGCTACACCTTC.

The chain uses TRBV27 and TRBJ2-4; 13 bases agree with TRBD2. CDR3 length: 15 residues. The germline V gene encodes CDR1 MNHEY and CDR2 SMNVEV (reference sequence). Trimming removed 7 bases from V and 9 bases from J; junction bases left unmatched: 9. Here the CDR3 reads CASTRTSGSLGIQYF. The CDR3 DNA reads TGTGCCAGCACCAGGACTAGCGGGAGCCTGGGCATTCAGTACTTC.

This CDR3 reads CASRTSGSNEQFF. CDR3 DNA: TGTGCCAGCCGGACTAGCGGGAGTAATGAGCAGTTCTTC. The chain couples TRBV19 to TRBJ2-1; TRBD2 aligns across 13 bases. The junction had 3 bases not matched to a gene; V was cut back by 9 bases and J by 7 bases. Germline V gives CDR1 LNHDA, CDR2 SQIVND (reference sequence). The CDR3 contains 13 residues.